These 13 T cell receptor beta chains originate from one sample sequenced in a study of cytomegalovirus exposure and HLA in healthy donors. Primers included in the PCR were 60 Vbeta and 13 Jbeta primers. Generated by immunoSEQ multiplex PCR, the TCRdb table keeps only in-frame clones and is missing some. In the table there are about 95,000 clones, about 74% of which are singletons. Input material: PBMCs. All receptors derive from a woman in her 50s in good health and CMV-seropositive.

The chain joins TRBV29-1 to TRBJ2-7; perhaps TRBD1 as D (7 bases). Deletions cut 6 bases from V and 3 bases from J, with 15 bases between. The V gene's germline CDR1 is SQVTM and CDR2 ANQGSEA. CDR3 length: 13 amino acids. The CDR3 loop is CSVGGQTYYEQYF. CDR3 nucleotides: TGCAGCGTCGGGGGACAGACATACTACGAGCAGTACTTC.

The V call is TRBV27, the J call TRBJ2-1, with 12 positions matching TRBD2. Per germline, CDR1 MNHEY and CDR2 SMNVEV (reference sequence). Germline trimming cut 8 bases from V and 10 bases from J; bases unmatched to any gene: 18. The length of the CDR3 is 17 residues. CDR3 region: CASGSRASGRARGEQFF. In nucleotides, the CDR3 is TGTGCCAGCGGATCAAGGGCTAGCGGGAGGGCGAGGGGAGAGCAGTTCTTC.

There are a few counts of this clone. The V and J genes are TRBV19 and TRBJ2-3; 10 bases are a match to TRBD2. The CDR3 spans 15 residues. The V gene end was trimmed by 2 bases and the J gene end by 5 bases; junction bases not matched to a gene: 4. Germline-derived CDR1 and CDR2 are LNHDA and SQIVND (reference sequence). CDR3 region: CASSIRASGRDTQYF. As DNA, the CDR3 is TGTGCCAGTAGTATAAGGGCTAGCGGGAGAGATACGCAGTATTTT.

V and J are TRBV6-1 and TRBJ2-5; 13 nucleotides agree with TRBD2. The V gene end was trimmed by 4 bases and the J gene end by 5 bases; junction bases not matched to a gene: 13. CDR1 and CDR2 (germline): MNHNS, SASEGT. The CDR3 has 18 amino acids. The CDR3 bases are TGTGCCAGCAGTGCCCTAAAATGGACTAGCGGGAGTGAGGAGACCCAGTACTTC. This sequence encodes CASSALKWTSGSEETQYF.

This clone occurred a few times. The DNA of the CDR3 is TGTGCCAGCAGCTGGGTAGGGGACAGGGGAAGAGATGGCTACACCTTC. Translation gives CASSWVGDRGRDGYTF. The gene calls are TRBV5-4 and TRBJ1-2, with TRBD1 identical over 10 bases. Trimming at V came to 3 bases and at J to 6 bases, leaving 11 bases not matched to a gene. This CDR3 has 16 residues. Germline V gives CDR1 SGHNT, CDR2 YYREEE (reference sequence).

This chain uses TRBV9 with TRBJ1-5; tentative D call: TRBD1 (5 bases). CDR1 is SGDLS, CDR2 YYNGEE, per germline. The CDR3 runs to 14 residues. Trimming shortened V by 2 bases and J by 4 bases, and 10 bases separated the two germline ends. This chain's CDR3 is CASSVGADNQPQHF. In DNA, the CDR3 is TGTGCCAGCAGCGTTGGGGCAGATAATCAGCCCCAGCATTTT.

The chain is built from TRBV7-2 and TRBJ2-2; 9 bases are shared with TRBD2. CDR1 is SGHTA and CDR2 is FQGNSA in the germline V gene. With V trimmed by 5 bases and J by 5 bases, 9 bases remained unmatched. The CDR3 runs to 16 residues. CDR3 DNA sequence: TGTGCCAGCAGCCCGATAGCGGGAGAGGGAACCGGGGAGCTGTTTTTT. It codes for CASSPIAGEGTGELFF.

This chain links TRBV6-1 with TRBJ1-1, with a tentative D call TRBD1 (6 bases). The CDR3 runs 14 residues. Germline values: CDR1 MNHNS, CDR2 SASEGT. The germline V and J ends were trimmed by 5 bases and 4 bases, with 14 bases remaining between them. CDR3 sequence reads: CASSPEGGSTEAFF. The DNA for the CDR3 is TGTGCCAGCAGTCCTGAAGGGGGAAGCACTGAAGCTTTCTTT.

In its sample, this clone was seen a few times. V is TRBV1 and J is TRBJ1-4. TRBV1 has pseudogene status. The length of the CDR3 is 12 residues. DNA of the CDR3: TGCACCAGCGGCGGCTTGGGTGAAAAACTGTTTTTT. Protein: CTSGGLGEKLFF.

This clone was seen a handful of times. The CDR3 DNA sequence: TGTGCCAGCCGGGTAGCGCCTAACACCGGGGAGCTGTTTTTT. Translating it yields CASRVAPNTGELFF. The chain combines TRBV7-3 with TRBJ2-2; maybe TRBD2 (5 bases). The CDR3 totals 14 residues. CDR1 is SGHTA and CDR2 is FQGTGA in the germline V gene. V shed 8 bases and J shed 2 bases, with 12 bases lying between them.

The rearrangement joins TRBV5-1 to TRBJ1-3; D is unclear. CDR3 length: 14 residues. CDR1 and CDR2 from the germline V gene are SGHRS and YFSETQ. Trimming took 4 bases from V and 0 from J, leaving 8 bases between them. CDR3 nucleotide sequence: TGCGCCAGCAGCCCAGAGGGCTCTGGAAACACCATATATTTT. As protein: CASSPEGSGNTIYF.

The CDR3 here is CASRVRIYEQYF. As DNA, the CDR3 is TGTGCCAGCAGGGTGAGGATCTACGAGCAGTACTTC. V and J are TRBV2 and TRBJ2-7, with no clear D. This CDR3 is 12 amino acids long. Germline V CDR1 and CDR2: SNHLY, FYNNEI. V lost 6 bases and J lost 3, with 9 bases in between.

The rearrangement joins TRBV10-1 to TRBJ1-3; D might be TRBD1 (5 bases). CDR1 is WNHNN, CDR2 SYGVQD, per germline (reference sequence). V was clipped by 8 bases and J by 0 bases, with 17 bases between them. The CDR3 is made up of 16 amino acids. CDR3 coding DNA: TGCGCCAGCCACTATCGGTTCGACAGCTCTGGAAACACCATATATTTT. Translation: CASHYRFDSSGNTIYF.